Below, one T cell receptor beta chain is given with its context. Libraries were prepared by immunoSEQ multiplex PCR; TCRdb keeps only in-frame clonotypes and omits some of them. The repertoire consists of about 140,000 clones, with 60% to 80% occurring once and the leading ten covering 2.5% to 3%. Participant ages covered about 18 to 95 years across some 25 US areas. Cohorts were assigned according to the clinical history that participants reported. Each recovered donor of Cohort 3 presented with two negative PCRs, clearance, or symptom resolution. These data come from a study of blood T cell repertoires in COVID-19. Specimen: PBMCs or T cells enriched from blood (not recorded which). The TCR was taken from a woman between 50 and 59 years old who had recovered from COVID-19.

CDR3 protein: CASSYSGGQSYEQYF. The CDR3 DNA reads TGTGCCAGCAGTTATTCCGGGGGACAGTCCTACGAGCAGTACTTC. V is TRBV6-5 and J is TRBJ2-7; D may be TRBD1 (7 bases). The CDR3 runs 15 residues. Germline V CDR1 and CDR2: MNHEY, SVGAGI. Between the trimmed V and J ends, which lost 3 bases and 1 base, there was a span of 13 bases.